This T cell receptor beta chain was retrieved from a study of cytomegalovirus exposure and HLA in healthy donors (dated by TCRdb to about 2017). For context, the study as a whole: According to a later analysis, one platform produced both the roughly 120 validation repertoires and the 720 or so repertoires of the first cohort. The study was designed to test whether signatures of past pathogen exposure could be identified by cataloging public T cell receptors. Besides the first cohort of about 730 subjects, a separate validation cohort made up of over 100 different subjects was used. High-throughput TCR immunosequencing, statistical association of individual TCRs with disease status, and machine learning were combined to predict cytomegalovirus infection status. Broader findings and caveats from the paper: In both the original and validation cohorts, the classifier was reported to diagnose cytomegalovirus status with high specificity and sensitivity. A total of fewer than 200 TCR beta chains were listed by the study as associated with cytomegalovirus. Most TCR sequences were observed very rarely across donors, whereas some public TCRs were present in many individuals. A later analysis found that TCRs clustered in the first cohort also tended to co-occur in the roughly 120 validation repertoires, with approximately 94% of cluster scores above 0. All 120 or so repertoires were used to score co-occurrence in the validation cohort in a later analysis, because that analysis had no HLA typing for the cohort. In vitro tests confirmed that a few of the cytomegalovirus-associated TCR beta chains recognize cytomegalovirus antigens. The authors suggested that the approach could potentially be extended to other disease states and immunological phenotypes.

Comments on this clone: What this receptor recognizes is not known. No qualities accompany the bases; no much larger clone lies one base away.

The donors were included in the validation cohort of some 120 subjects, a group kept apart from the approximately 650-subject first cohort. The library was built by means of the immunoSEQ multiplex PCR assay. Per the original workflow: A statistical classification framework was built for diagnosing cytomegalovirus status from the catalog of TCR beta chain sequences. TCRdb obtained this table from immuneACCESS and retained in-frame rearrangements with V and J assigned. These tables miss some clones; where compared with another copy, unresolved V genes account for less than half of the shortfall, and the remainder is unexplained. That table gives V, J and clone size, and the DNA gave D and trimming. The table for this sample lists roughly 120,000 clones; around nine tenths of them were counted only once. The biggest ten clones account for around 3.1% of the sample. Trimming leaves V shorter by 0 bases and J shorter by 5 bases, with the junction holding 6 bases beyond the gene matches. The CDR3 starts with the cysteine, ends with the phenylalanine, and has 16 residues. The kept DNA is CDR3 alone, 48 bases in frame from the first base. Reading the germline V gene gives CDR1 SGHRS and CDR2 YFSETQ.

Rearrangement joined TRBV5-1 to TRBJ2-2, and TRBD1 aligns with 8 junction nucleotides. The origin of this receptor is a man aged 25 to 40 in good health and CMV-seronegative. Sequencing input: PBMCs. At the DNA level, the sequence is TGCGCCAGCAGCTTGGTTGCAGGGGGCCGGACCGGGGAGCTGTTTTTT. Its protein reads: CASSLVAGGRTGELFF.